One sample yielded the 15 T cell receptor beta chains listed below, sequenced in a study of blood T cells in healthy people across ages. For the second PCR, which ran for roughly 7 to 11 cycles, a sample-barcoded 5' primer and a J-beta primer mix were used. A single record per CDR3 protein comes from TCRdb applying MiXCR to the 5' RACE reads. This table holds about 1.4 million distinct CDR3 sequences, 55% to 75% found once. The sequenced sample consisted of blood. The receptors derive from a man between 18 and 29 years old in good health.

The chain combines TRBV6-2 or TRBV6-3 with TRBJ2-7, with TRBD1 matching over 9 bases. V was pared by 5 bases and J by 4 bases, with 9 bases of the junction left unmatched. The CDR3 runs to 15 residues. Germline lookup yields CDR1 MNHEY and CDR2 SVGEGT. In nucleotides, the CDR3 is TGTGCCAGCAGTGACAGGACAGGGGAGAAGTACGAGCAGTACTTC. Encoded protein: CASSDRTGEKYEQYF.

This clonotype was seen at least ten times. Here the CDR3 DNA reads TGTGCCAGCAGTGGGACAGCCTACGAGCAGTACTTC. Its protein is CASSGTAYEQYF. The gene calls are TRBV5-6 and TRBJ2-7, with TRBD1 matching 7 bases. After removal of 5 bases from V and 2 bases from J, the junction contained 1 base not matched to a gene. CDR1 and CDR2 from the germline V gene are SGHDT and YYEEEE. The CDR3 has 12 residues.

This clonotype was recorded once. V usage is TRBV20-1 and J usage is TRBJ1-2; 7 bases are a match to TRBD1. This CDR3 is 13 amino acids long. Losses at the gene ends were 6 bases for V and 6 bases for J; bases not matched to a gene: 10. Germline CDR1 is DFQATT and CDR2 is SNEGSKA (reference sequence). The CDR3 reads CSASAGRGNGYTF. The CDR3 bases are TGCAGTGCATCGGCTGGCAGGGGGAATGGCTACACCTTC.

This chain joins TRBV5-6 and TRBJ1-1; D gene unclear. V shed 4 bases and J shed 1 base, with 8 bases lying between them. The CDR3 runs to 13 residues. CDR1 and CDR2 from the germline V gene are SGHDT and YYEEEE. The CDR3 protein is CASSVFTNTEAFF. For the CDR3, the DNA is TGTGCCAGCAGCGTTTTTACGAACACTGAAGCTTTCTTT.

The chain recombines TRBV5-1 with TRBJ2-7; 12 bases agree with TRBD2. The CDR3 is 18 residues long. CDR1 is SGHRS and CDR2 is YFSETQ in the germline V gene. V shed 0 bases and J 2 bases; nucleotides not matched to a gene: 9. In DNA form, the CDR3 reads TGCGCCAGCAGCTTGGTCGCTAGCGGGAGGGATTGGGCCTACGAGCAGTACTTC. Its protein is CASSLVASGRDWAYEQYF.

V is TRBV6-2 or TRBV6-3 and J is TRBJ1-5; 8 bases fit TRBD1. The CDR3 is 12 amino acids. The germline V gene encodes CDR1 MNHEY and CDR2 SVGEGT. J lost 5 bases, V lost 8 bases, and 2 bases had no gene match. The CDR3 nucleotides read TGTGCCAGCGACAGGGGTTATCAGCCCCAGCATTTT. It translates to CASDRGYQPQHF.

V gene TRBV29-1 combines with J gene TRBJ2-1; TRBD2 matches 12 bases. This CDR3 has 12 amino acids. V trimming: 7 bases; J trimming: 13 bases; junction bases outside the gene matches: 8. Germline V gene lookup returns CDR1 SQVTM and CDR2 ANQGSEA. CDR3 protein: CSERGLAGTQFF. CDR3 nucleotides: TGCAGCGAGCGGGGACTAGCGGGCACTCAGTTCTTC.

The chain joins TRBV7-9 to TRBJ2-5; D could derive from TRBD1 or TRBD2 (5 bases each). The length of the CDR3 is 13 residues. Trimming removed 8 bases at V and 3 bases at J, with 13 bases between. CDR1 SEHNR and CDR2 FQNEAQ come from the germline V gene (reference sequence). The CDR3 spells CASGGQLKETQYF. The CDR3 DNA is TGTGCCAGCGGAGGACAATTAAAAGAGACCCAGTACTTC.

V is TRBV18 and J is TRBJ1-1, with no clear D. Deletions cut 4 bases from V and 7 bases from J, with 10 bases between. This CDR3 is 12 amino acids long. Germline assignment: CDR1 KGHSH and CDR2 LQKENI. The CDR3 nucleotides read TGTGCCAGCTCACGTCAGGAATATGAAGCTTTCTTT. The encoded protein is CASSRQEYEAFF. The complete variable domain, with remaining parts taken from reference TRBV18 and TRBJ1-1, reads NAGVMQNPRHLVRRRGQEARLRCSPMKGHSHVYWYRQLPEEGLKFMVYLQKENIIDESGMPKERFSAEFPKEGPSILRIQQVVRGDSAAYFCASSRQEYEAFFGQGTRLTVV.

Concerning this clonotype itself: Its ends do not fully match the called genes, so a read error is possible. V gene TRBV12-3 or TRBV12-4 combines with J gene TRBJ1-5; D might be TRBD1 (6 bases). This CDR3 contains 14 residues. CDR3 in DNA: TGTGCCAGCAGTGTAGCAGGGGCCAATCAGCCCCAGCATTTT. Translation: CASSVAGANQPQHF.

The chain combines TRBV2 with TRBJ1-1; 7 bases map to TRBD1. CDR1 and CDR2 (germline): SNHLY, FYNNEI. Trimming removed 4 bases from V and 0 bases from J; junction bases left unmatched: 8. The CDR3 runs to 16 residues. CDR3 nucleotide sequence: TGTGCCAGCAGTGGAGAATTGACAGGGATGAACACTGAAGCTTTCTTT. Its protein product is CASSGELTGMNTEAFF.

This chain's CDR3 is CASSQGGGDYTF. In nucleotides, the CDR3 is TGTGCCAGCAGCCAAGGGGGGGGGGACTACACCTTC. The rearrangement links TRBV4-2 to TRBJ1-2; possible D gene TRBD1, 5 bases. The germline V and J ends were trimmed by 1 base and 10 bases, with 10 bases remaining between them. This CDR3 is 12 amino acids long. CDR1 is LGHNA and CDR2 is YNFKEQ in the germline V gene.

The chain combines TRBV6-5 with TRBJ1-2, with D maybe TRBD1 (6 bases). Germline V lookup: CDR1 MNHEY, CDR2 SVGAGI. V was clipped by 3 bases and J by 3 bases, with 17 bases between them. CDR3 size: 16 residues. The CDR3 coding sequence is TGTGCCAGCAGTTATTACGGGGGGCGCTTGGACTATGGCTACACCTTC. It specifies CASSYYGGRLDYGYTF.

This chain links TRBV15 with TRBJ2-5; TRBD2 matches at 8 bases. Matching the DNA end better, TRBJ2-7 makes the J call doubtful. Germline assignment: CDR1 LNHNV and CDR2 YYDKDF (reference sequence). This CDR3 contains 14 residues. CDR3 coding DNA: TGTGCCACCAGCAGAGATGCGGGAGGATACGAGCAGTACTTC. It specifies CATSRDAGGYEQYF.

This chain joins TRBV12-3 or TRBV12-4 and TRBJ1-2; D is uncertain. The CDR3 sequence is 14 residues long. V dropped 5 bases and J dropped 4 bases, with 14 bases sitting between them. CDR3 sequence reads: CASSPSGPTYGYTF. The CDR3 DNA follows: TGTGCCAGCAGTCCGAGTGGGCCGACCTATGGCTACACCTTC.